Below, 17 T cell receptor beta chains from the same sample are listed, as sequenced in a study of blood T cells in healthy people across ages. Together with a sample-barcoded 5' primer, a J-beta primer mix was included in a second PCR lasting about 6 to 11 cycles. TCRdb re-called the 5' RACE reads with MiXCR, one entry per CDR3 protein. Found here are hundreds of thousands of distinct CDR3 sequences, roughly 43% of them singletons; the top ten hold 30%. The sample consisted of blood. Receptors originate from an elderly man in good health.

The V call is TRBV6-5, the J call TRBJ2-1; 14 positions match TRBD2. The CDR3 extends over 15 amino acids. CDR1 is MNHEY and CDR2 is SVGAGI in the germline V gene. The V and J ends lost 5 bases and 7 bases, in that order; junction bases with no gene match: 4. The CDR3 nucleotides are TGTGCCAGCAGTCGACTAGCGGGAGGGGGTAATGAGCAGTTCTTC. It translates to CASSRLAGGGNEQFF.

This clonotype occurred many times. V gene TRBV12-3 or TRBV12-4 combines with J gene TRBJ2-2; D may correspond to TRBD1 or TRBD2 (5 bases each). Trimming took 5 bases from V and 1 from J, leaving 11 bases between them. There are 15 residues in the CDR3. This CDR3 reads CASSPGTQNTGELFF. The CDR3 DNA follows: TGTGCCAGCAGTCCCGGGACGCAGAACACCGGGGAGCTGTTTTTT.

The CDR3 coding sequence is TGCGCCAGCAGCCAAGAGTACCGGGACAGGGTCGGAGGCTACACCTTC. This translates into CASSQEYRDRVGGYTF. V and J are TRBV4-3 and TRBJ1-2; TRBD1 aligns across 9 bases. Per the germline V gene, CDR1 is LGHNA and CDR2 is YSLEER. The CDR3 runs to 16 residues. V was clipped by 0 bases and J by 8 bases; unmatched bases: 10.

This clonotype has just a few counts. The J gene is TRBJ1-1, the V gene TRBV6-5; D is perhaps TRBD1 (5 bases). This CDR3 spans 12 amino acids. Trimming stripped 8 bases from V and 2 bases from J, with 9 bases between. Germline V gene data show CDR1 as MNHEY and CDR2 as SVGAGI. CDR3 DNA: TGTGCCAGCGGGACGGTTAACACTGAAGCTTTCTTT. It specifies CASGTVNTEAFF.

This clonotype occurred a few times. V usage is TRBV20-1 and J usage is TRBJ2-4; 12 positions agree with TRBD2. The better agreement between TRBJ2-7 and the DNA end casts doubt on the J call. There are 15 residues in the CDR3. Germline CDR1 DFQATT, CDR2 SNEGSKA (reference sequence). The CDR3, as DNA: TGCAGTGCTAGTGGCCTAGCGGGAGGGGCCTACGAGCAGTACTTC. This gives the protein CSASGLAGGAYEQYF.

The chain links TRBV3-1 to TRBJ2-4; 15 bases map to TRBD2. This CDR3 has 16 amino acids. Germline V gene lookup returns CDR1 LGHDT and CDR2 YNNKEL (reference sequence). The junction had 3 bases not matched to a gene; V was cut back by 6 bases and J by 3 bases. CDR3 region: CASSGLAGGHKNIQYF. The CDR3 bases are TGTGCCAGCAGTGGACTAGCGGGAGGGCACAAAAACATTCAGTACTTC.

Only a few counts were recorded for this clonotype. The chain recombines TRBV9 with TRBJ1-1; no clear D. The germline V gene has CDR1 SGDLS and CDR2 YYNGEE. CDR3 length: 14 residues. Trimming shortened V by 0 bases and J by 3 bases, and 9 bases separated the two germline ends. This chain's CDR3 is CASSVAPAYTEAFF. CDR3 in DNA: TGTGCCAGCAGCGTAGCGCCAGCATACACTGAAGCTTTCTTT.

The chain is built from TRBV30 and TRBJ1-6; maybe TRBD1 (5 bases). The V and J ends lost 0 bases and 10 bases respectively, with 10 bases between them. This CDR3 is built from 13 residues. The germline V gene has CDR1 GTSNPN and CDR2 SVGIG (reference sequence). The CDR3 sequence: CAWSVDRGSPLHF. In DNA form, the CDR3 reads TGTGCCTGGAGTGTAGACCGGGGCTCACCCCTCCACTTT. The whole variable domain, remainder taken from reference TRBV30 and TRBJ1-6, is SQTIHQWPATLVQPVGSPLSLECTVEGTSNPNLYWYRQAAGRGLQLLFYSVGIGQISSEVPQNLSASRPQDRQFILSSKKLLLSDSGFYLCAWSVDRGSPLHFGNGTRLTVT.

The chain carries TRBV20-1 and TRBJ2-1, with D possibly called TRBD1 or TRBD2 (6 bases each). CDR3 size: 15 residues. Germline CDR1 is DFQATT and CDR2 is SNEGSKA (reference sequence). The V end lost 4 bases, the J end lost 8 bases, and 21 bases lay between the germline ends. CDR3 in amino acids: CSATPTGGRKDEQFF. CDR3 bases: TGCAGTGCTACCCCAACCGGGGGCAGGAAGGATGAGCAGTTCTTC.

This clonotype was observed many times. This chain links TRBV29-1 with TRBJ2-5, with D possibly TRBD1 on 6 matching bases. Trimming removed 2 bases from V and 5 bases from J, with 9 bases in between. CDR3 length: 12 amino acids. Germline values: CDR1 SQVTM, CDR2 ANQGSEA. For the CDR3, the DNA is TGCAGCGTTGAAACAGGGACGGAGACCCAGTACTTC. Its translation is CSVETGTETQYF.

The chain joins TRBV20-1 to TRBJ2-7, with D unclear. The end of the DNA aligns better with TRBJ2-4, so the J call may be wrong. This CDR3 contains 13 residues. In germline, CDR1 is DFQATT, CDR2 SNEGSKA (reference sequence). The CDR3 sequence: CSAPSTFGDIQYF. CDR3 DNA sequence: TGCAGTGCTCCCTCCACCTTTGGGGACATTCAGTACTTC.

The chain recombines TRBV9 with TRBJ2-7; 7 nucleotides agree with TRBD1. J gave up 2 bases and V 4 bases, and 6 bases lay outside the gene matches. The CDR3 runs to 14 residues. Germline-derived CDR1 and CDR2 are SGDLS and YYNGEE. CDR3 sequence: CASSIGTATYEQYF. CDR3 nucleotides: TGTGCCAGCAGCATAGGGACAGCAACCTACGAGCAGTACTTC.

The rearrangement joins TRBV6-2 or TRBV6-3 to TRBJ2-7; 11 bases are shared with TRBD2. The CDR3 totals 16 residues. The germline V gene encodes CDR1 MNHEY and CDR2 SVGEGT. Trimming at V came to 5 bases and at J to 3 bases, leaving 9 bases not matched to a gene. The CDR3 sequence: CASSALTSGSFYEQYF. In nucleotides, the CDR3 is TGTGCCAGCAGTGCCCTCACTAGCGGGAGTTTCTACGAGCAGTACTTC.

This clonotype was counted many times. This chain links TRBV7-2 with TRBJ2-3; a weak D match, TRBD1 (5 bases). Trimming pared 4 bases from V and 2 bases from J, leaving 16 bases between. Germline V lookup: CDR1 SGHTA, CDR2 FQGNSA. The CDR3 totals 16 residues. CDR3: CASSSQPGISTDTQYF. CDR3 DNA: TGTGCCAGCAGCTCCCAGCCAGGGATCTCCACAGATACGCAGTATTTT.

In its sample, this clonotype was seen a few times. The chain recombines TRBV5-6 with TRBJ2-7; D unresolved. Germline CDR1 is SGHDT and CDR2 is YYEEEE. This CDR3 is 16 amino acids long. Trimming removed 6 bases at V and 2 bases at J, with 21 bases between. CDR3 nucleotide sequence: TGTGCCAGCACCTACCTTCCTGGGCCTACACCCTACGAGCAGTACTTC. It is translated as CASTYLPGPTPYEQYF.

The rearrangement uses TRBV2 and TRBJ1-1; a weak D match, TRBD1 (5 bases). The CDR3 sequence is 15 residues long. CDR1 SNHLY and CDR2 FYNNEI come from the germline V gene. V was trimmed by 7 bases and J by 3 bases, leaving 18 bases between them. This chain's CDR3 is CASTGGVGVDTEAFF. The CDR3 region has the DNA TGTGCCAGCACGGGAGGGGTGGGGGTCGACACTGAAGCTTTCTTT.

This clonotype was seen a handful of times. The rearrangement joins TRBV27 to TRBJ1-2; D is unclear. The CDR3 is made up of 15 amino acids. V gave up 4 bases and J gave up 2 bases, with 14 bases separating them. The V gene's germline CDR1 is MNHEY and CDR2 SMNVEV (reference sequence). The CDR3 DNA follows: TGTGCCAGCAGTTCCCCTGCCTCGAGGAACTATGGCTACACCTTC. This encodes CASSSPASRNYGYTF.